The rows below give T cell receptor beta chains drawn from one sample of a study of beta chain features in type 1 diabetes. TCRdb's table, derived via immunoSEQ multiplex PCR, lists solely in-frame clones and lacks some. The sample lists a few hundred thousand clones, about 12% occurring once. Input material: naive CD4+ T cells from blood. The receptors originated from a young woman with type 1 diabetes. The CDR3 runs from the conserved cysteine through the conserved F or W. D genes are given only for firm matches. Clone size is shown for a subset of rows, as once, few, many or a class of expanded clone.

clone_size j_call v_call d_call cdr3_aa cdr3_nt
. TRBJ2-1 TRBV9 TRBD2 CASSPQPGLAGVHEQFF TGTGCCAGCAGCCCTCAACCAGGACTAGCGGGAGTCCATGAGCAGTTCTTC
few TRBJ2-1 TRBV20-1 . CSAALIGEQFF TGCAGTGCTGCGCTGATCGGGGAGCAGTTCTTC
few TRBJ2-1 TRBV27 TRBD1 CASSSPGQGYNEQFF TGTGCCAGCAGTTCACCGGGACAGGGCTACAATGAGCAGTTCTTC
. TRBJ1-1 TRBV27 . CASTPGGWNTEAFF TGTGCCAGCACTCCGGGGGGGTGGAACACTGAAGCTTTCTTT
. TRBJ2-3 TRBV11-2 TRBD2 CASSFLPSGGTDTQYF TGTGCCAGCAGCTTCCTCCCTAGCGGGGGGACAGATACGCAGTATTTT
few TRBJ2-1 TRBV28 TRBD2 CASSSGSGRKFF TGTGCCAGCAGTTCTGGAAGCGGGAGGAAGTTCTTC
. TRBJ1-1 TRBV7-8 TRBD1 CASSTTGATEAFF TGTGCCAGCAGTACCACAGGGGCGACTGAAGCTTTCTTT
few TRBJ2-3 TRBV19 . CASSIRLKSFSTDTQYF TGTGCCAGTAGTATCCGACTCAAGTCATTTAGCACAGATACGCAGTATTTT
. TRBJ1-1 TRBV7-2 . CASSRHPGDTEAFF TGTGCCAGCAGCCGACACCCCGGGGACACTGAAGCTTTCTTT
few TRBJ2-7 TRBV4-2 . CASSQDHGGSYEQYF TGTGCCAGCAGCCAAGATCACGGGGGCTCCTACGAGCAGTACTTC
. TRBJ1-5 TRBV7-9 TRBD1 CASSIGQDQPQHF TGTGCCAGCAGCATCGGACAGGATCAGCCCCAGCATTTT
few TRBJ1-1 TRBV14 . CASSLTGTPEAFF TGTGCCAGCAGCCTAACAGGGACCCCTGAAGCTTTCTTT
. TRBJ2-5 TRBV29-1 TRBD1 CSERGQGGETQYF TGCAGCGAGCGGGGACAGGGAGGAGAGACCCAGTACTTC
few TRBJ1-2 TRBV5-4 . CASSLAGGGLPYGYTF TGTGCCAGCAGCTTGGCCGGGGGGGGCCTTCCGTATGGCTACACCTTC
. TRBJ1-5 TRBV13 TRBD1 CASSLGGQGLQHF TGTGCCAGCAGCTTAGGCGGACAGGGACTACAGCATTTT
. TRBJ1-4 TRBV25-1 . CASSEHSGTNNEKLFF TGTGCCAGCAGTGAACACTCCGGGACAAATAATGAAAAACTGTTTTTT
few TRBJ2-1 TRBV29-1 . CSAMHRVPHNEQFF TGCAGCGCGATGCACCGGGTTCCCCACAATGAGCAGTTCTTC
few TRBJ1-5 TRBV30 . CAWSSTGIQPQHF TGTGCCTGGAGCAGTACAGGGATTCAGCCCCAGCATTTT
few TRBJ2-4 TRBV18 . CASSPGRAGNIQYF TGTGCCAGCTCACCGGGACGGGCGGGGAACATTCAGTACTTC
. TRBJ2-2 TRBV11-3 . CASTSSRVGTPNTGELFF TGTGCCAGCACCTCCAGCCGGGTCGGAACCCCGAACACCGGGGAGCTGTTTTTT
. TRBJ2-5 TRBV9 TRBD1 CASSVQQGEKTQYF TGTGCCAGCAGCGTACAACAGGGGGAGAAGACCCAGTACTTC
few TRBJ2-2 TRBV5-4 . CASSLADRDGELFF TGTGCCAGCAGCTTGGCCGATAGAGACGGGGAGCTGTTTTTT
. TRBJ2-3 TRBV4-2 TRBD2 CASSPRAGGGGATDTQYF TGTGCCAGCAGCCCACGAGCAGGAGGCGGGGGGGCCACAGATACGCAGTATTTT
few TRBJ2-1 TRBV7-2 TRBD1 CASSGTEYNEQFF TGTGCCAGCAGCGGGACAGAATACAATGAGCAGTTCTTC
. TRBJ2-2 TRBV27 TRBD1 CASSLWDRGRRELFF TGTGCCAGCAGCCTTTGGGACAGGGGAAGGAGGGAGCTGTTTTTT
. TRBJ2-7 TRBV7-8 . CASSSSSYEQYF TGTGCCAGCAGCTCGAGCTCCTACGAGCAGTACTTC
. TRBJ2-3 TRBV28 . CASTSPLGYTDTQYF TGTGCCAGCACCTCTCCTCTAGGCTACACAGATACGCAGTATTTT
few TRBJ1-1 TRBV7-9 . CASSLATVNTEAFF TGTGCCAGCAGCTTAGCGACAGTTAACACTGAAGCTTTCTTT
. TRBJ1-2 TRBV7-9 . CASSLFIENYGYTF TGTGCCAGCAGCTTATTTATCGAGAACTATGGCTACACCTTC
few TRBJ2-5 TRBV4-2 TRBD2 CASSQDPLAGGLVTQYF TGTGCCAGCAGCCAAGATCCTCTAGCGGGGGGTCTTGTGACCCAGTACTTC
few TRBJ2-5 TRBV5-1 . CASSRHSTDQETQYF TGCGCCAGCAGCCGCCACTCGACAGACCAAGAGACCCAGTACTTC
. TRBJ2-7 TRBV5-6 TRBD2 CASSEQGRGEQYF TGTGCCAGCAGCGAACAAGGGAGGGGCGAGCAGTACTTC
. TRBJ1-5 TRBV29-1 TRBD1 CSAKTGLSQPQHF TGCAGCGCAAAGACAGGGCTGAGTCAGCCCCAGCATTTT
few TRBJ2-5 TRBV5-1 . CASSSGGGETQYF TGCGCCAGCAGCTCCGGGGGTGGAGAGACCCAGTACTTC
. TRBJ2-1 TRBV27 . CASSDRVYNEQFF TGTGCCAGCAGTGACAGAGTTTACAATGAGCAGTTCTTC
few TRBJ2-2 TRBV5-6 . CASSLAGGRTNTGELFF TGTGCCAGCAGCTTGGCCGGAGGTCGGACGAACACCGGGGAGCTGTTTTTT
few TRBJ2-1 TRBV2 . CASSFLPGNEQFF TGTGCCAGCAGCTTTTTGCCGGGCAATGAGCAGTTCTTC
. TRBJ2-1 TRBV6-6 . CASSQLGDEQFF TGTGCCAGCAGTCAACTAGGCGATGAGCAGTTCTTC
few TRBJ1-3 TRBV10-3 . CAISGSASGNTIYF TGTGCCATCAGTGGGTCGGCCTCTGGAAACACCATATATTTT
few TRBJ1-5 TRBV9 TRBD1 CASSPGQENQPQHF TGTGCCAGCAGCCCCGGACAGGAAAATCAGCCCCAGCATTTT
few TRBJ2-3 TRBV5-6 . CASSGLLGTDTQYF TGTGCCAGCAGCGGGCTTTTGGGCACAGATACGCAGTATTTT